The present TCR beta chain was sequenced within a study of blood T cells in healthy people across ages. V was pared by 6 bases and J by 2 bases, with 11 bases between. CDR3 length equals 13 residues. Germline V gene lookup returns CDR1 MGHDK and CDR2 SYGVNS. The individuals who served as donors were healthy Caucasians living in Russia, aged roughly 6 to 100. The authors drew ten milliliters of peripheral blood from each donor. Combining a sample-barcoded 5' primer with a J-beta primer mix, a second PCR ran for about 7 to 11 cycles. TCRdb re-called the 5' RACE reads through MiXCR, storing one row per CDR3 protein. The sample holds about 810,000 distinct CDR3 sequences, about 34% seen once.

The source is a man aged 18 to 30 in good health. The sample consisted of blood. The V gene is TRBV25-1, the J gene TRBJ2-7; no definite D call. The CDR3 spells CASSRYGTYEQYF. In DNA, the CDR3 is TGTGCCAGCAGCCGATATGGAACCTACGAGCAGTACTTC.